This is a list of T cell receptor beta chains from one sample in a study of blood T cell repertoires in COVID-19. Here immunoSEQ multiplex PCR was the method, and the copy in TCRdb shows in-frame clones only, minus some. Here the sample spans 200,000 to 250,000 clones, approximately 85% being singletons. Input material: peripheral blood. The receptors shown here come from a man over 45 with COVID-19, enrolled during active disease. Each CDR3 is given with its conserved first and last residue. D genes are given only for firm matches. Not all rows give a size; the values are once, few, many and, for expanded clones, a class.

size: NA; D: TRBD1; V: TRBV27; J: TRBJ1-2; DNA: TGTGCCAGCCGAGGACAGGGGGTTTATGGCTACACCTTC; CDR3: CASRGQGVYGYTF
size: NA; D: NA; V: TRBV24-1; J: TRBJ2-5; DNA: TGTGCCACCAGTGCTGGCAACCAAGAGACCCAGTACTTC; CDR3: CATSAGNQETQYF
size: once; D: TRBD1; V: TRBV19; J: TRBJ1-1; DNA: TGTGCCAGTACCGATCCCCGGACAGGCCAGGCTGCTGAAGCTTTCTTT; CDR3: CASTDPRTGQAAEAFF
size: few; D: NA; V: TRBV6-6; J: TRBJ2-7; DNA: TGTGCCAGCAGTTCGAAGGGAGCTAGGACCTACGAGCAGTACTTC; CDR3: CASSSKGARTYEQYF
size: NA; D: TRBD1; V: TRBV5-1; J: TRBJ2-7; DNA: TGCGCCAGCAGTAAAGACAGGGGGCACTACGAGCAGTACTTC; CDR3: CASSKDRGHYEQYF
size: NA; D: TRBD1; V: TRBV5-1; J: TRBJ2-7; DNA: TGCGCCAGCAGCTTGGGGGGGACAGACTACGAGCAGTACTTC; CDR3: CASSLGGTDYEQYF
size: once; D: NA; V: TRBV19; J: TRBJ2-7; DNA: TGTGCCAGTAGTATGGGCACGCTAAACGAGCAGTACTTC; CDR3: CASSMGTLNEQYF
size: NA; D: NA; V: TRBV6-1; J: TRBJ1-4; DNA: TGTGCCAGCAGTGAAATGATAGGGGCAGGGAATGAAAAACTGTTTTTT; CDR3: CASSEMIGAGNEKLFF
size: NA; D: TRBD2; V: TRBV9; J: TRBJ2-7; DNA: TGTGCCAGCAGCCCCCGGACTAGCGGGGATACCTACGAGCAGTACTTC; CDR3: CASSPRTSGDTYEQYF
size: NA; D: NA; V: TRBV4-1; J: TRBJ2-3; DNA: TGCGCCAGCAGCCAAACAAAGGAGCTAGGCGGGCAGTATTTT; CDR3: CASSQTKELGGQYF
size: NA; D: NA; V: TRBV10-3; J: TRBJ2-7; DNA: TGTGCCATCAGCCCGACAGATTACGAGCAGTACTTC; CDR3: CAISPTDYEQYF
size: NA; D: NA; V: TRBV18; J: TRBJ1-3; DNA: TGTGCCAGCTCATCTAACAGGGCGCCGTCGGACACCATATATTTT; CDR3: CASSSNRAPSDTIYF
size: once; D: NA; V: TRBV5-1; J: TRBJ2-7; DNA: TGCGCCAGCAGCTTCGGGAGCTCCTACGAGCAGTACTTC; CDR3: CASSFGSSYEQYF
size: NA; D: TRBD2; V: TRBV27; J: TRBJ2-7; DNA: TGTGCCAGCAGTTCCCCGAGTCGGGGGGGAAACGAGCAGTACTTC; CDR3: CASSSPSRGGNEQYF
size: once; D: NA; V: TRBV9; J: TRBJ2-3; DNA: TGTGCCAGCAGCCCTGGACTGCGATCGGACTCTAGCACAGATACGCAGTATTTT; CDR3: CASSPGLRSDSSTDTQYF
size: NA; D: NA; V: TRBV5-6; J: TRBJ1-3; DNA: TGTGCCAGCAGCTTGTTGGGGGGAGTTGAGCTAAACTCTGGAAACACCATATATTTT; CDR3: CASSLLGGVELNSGNTIYF
size: NA; D: NA; V: TRBV12-3/TRBV12-4; J: TRBJ1-5; DNA: TGTGCCAGCAGCCTTTGGACAGATCAGCCCCAGCATTTT; CDR3: CASSLWTDQPQHF
size: once; D: TRBD1; V: TRBV4-3; J: TRBJ2-2; DNA: TGCGCCAGCAGCCATGGGACAGGGAACACCGGGGAGCTGTTTTTT; CDR3: CASSHGTGNTGELFF
size: NA; D: TRBD1; V: TRBV6-5; J: TRBJ1-5; DNA: TGTGCCAGCAGTTACTCGAAGACAGGGGACAATCAGCCCCAGCATTTT; CDR3: CASSYSKTGDNQPQHF
size: NA; D: NA; V: TRBV7-8; J: TRBJ2-7; DNA: TGTGCCAGCAGCCCGTGGACTGCCTACGAGCAGTACTTC; CDR3: CASSPWTAYEQYF
size: once; D: TRBD2; V: TRBV9; J: TRBJ2-3; DNA: TGTGCCAGCAGCGTTACCGGGACTAGCGGGGGAATGCCTAGCACAGATACGCAGTATTTT; CDR3: CASSVTGTSGGMPSTDTQYF
size: NA; D: TRBD2; V: TRBV19; J: TRBJ2-1; DNA: TGTGCCAGTAGTACCCCTCGGGGGGTTTACAATGAGCAGTTCTTC; CDR3: CASSTPRGVYNEQFF
size: NA; D: NA; V: TRBV28; J: TRBJ2-1; DNA: TGTGCCAGCAGTTTTTTCCTCAGTGAGCAGTTCTTC; CDR3: CASSFFLSEQFF
size: NA; D: TRBD2; V: TRBV19; J: TRBJ2-2; DNA: TGTGCCAGTCAACCGGGAGGCAACACCGGGGAGCTGTTTTTT; CDR3: CASQPGGNTGELFF
size: NA; D: NA; V: TRBV21-1; J: TRBJ1-6; DNA: TGTGCCAGCGCGAGGGTGAGACTAGGTAATTCACCCCTCCACTTT; CDR3: CASARVRLGNSPLHF
size: NA; D: TRBD1; V: TRBV5-1; J: TRBJ2-1; DNA: TGCGCCAGCAGCCGCTGGACAGGGAGCTCCTACAATGAGCAGTTCTTC; CDR3: CASSRWTGSSYNEQFF
size: NA; D: TRBD1; V: TRBV2; J: TRBJ1-2; DNA: TGTGCCAGCAGAGCGACAGGGGGCTTATATGGCTACACCTTC; CDR3: CASRATGGLYGYTF
size: few; D: TRBD1; V: TRBV6-1; J: TRBJ2-3; DNA: TGTGCCAGCAGTGAAGCGCTGGGGACAGGCACAGATACGCAGTATTTT; CDR3: CASSEALGTGTDTQYF
size: NA; D: NA; V: TRBV27; J: TRBJ2-7; DNA: TGTGCCAGCAGTTTAGGAGGATCCCCCGGGGAGCAGTACTTC; CDR3: CASSLGGSPGEQYF
size: NA; D: TRBD2; V: TRBV30; J: TRBJ2-1; DNA: TGTGCCTGGAGTGTAACGGGGGGGAGCAATGAGCAGTTCTTC; CDR3: CAWSVTGGSNEQFF
size: NA; D: NA; V: TRBV7-2; J: TRBJ2-2; DNA: TGTGCCAGCAGCTCGACAGGGAACACCGGGGAGCTGTTTTTT; CDR3: CASSSTGNTGELFF
size: NA; D: TRBD2; V: TRBV27; J: TRBJ2-7; DNA: TGTGCCAGCAGGACTAGCGGACCCTACGAGCAGTACTTC; CDR3: CASRTSGPYEQYF
size: NA; D: NA; V: TRBV10-1; J: TRBJ2-7; DNA: TGCGCCAGCAGTGATGGCAGGGGCTACGAGCAGTACTTC; CDR3: CASSDGRGYEQYF
size: once; D: NA; V: TRBV9; J: TRBJ2-3; DNA: TGTGCCAGCAGCGAGGGATTAGGACAGCCAGATACGCAGTATTTT; CDR3: CASSEGLGQPDTQYF
size: NA; D: TRBD2; V: TRBV5-4; J: TRBJ2-3; DNA: TGTGCCAGCAGCGGACGCCTGGGGACTACTACTACAGATACGCAGTATTTT; CDR3: CASSGRLGTTTTDTQYF
size: NA; D: NA; V: TRBV6-2/TRBV6-3; J: TRBJ2-7; DNA: TGTGCCAGCAGTTACTCGGACAACTCCTACGAGCAGTACTTC; CDR3: CASSYSDNSYEQYF
size: NA; D: TRBD1; V: TRBV12-5; J: TRBJ1-2; DNA: TGTGCTAGTGGTCAAGGGGGCCCTAACTATGGCTACACCTTC; CDR3: CASGQGGPNYGYTF
size: NA; D: NA; V: TRBV6-6; J: TRBJ1-1; DNA: TGTGCCAGCACCCCGGGGGGGGGTTCGTACACTGAAGCTTTCTTT; CDR3: CASTPGGGSYTEAFF
size: NA; D: NA; V: TRBV18; J: TRBJ1-1; DNA: TGTGCCAGCTCACCACGGCAGGCCGGGGGGAACACTGAAGCTTTCTTT; CDR3: CASSPRQAGGNTEAFF